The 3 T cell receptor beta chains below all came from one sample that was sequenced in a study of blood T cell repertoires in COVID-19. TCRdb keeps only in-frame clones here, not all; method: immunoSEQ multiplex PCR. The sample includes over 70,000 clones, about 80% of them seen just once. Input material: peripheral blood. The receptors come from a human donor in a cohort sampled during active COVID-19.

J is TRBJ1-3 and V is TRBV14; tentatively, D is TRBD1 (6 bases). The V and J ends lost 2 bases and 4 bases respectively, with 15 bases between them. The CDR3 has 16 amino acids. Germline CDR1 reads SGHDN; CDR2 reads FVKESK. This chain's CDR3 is CASSQPISGAGNTIYF. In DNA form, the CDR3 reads TGTGCCAGCAGCCAACCTATCTCAGGGGCCGGAAACACCATATATTTT.

CDR3 sequence (DNA): TGTGCCAGCAGCAAGACAGTGAACACTGAAGCTTTCTTT. It translates to CASSKTVNTEAFF. The V and J genes are TRBV7-9 and TRBJ1-1; possibly TRBD1 for D (5 bases). Per germline, CDR1 SEHNR and CDR2 FQNEAQ (reference sequence). Trimming took 5 bases from V and 0 from J, leaving 7 bases between them. The CDR3 contains 13 residues.

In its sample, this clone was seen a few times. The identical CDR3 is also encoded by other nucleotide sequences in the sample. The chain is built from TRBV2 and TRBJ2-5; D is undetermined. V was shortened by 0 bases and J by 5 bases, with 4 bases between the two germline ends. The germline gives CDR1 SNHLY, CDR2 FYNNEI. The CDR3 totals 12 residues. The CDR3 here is CASSEARETQYF. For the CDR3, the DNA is TGTGCCAGCAGTGAAGCGCGTGAGACCCAGTACTTC.